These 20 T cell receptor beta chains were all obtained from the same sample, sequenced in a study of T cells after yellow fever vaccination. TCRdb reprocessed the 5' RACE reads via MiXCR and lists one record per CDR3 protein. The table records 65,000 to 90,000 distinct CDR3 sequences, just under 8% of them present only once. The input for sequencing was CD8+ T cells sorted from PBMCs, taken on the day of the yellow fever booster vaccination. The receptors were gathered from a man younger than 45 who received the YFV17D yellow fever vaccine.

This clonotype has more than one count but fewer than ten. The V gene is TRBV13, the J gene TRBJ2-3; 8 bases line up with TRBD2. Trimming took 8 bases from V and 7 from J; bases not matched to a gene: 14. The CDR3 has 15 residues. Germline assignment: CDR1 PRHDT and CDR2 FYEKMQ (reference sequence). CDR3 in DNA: TGTGCCAGCCGGGGGGGAGCTGAGGTTAAGAATACGCAGTATTTT. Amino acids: CASRGGAEVKNTQYF.

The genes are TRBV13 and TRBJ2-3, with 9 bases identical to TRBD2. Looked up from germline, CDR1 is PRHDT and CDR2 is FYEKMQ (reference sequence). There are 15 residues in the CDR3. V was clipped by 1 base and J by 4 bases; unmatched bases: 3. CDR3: CASSLDLAGPDTQYF. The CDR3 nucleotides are TGTGCCAGCAGCTTAGACCTAGCGGGACCAGATACGCAGTATTTT.

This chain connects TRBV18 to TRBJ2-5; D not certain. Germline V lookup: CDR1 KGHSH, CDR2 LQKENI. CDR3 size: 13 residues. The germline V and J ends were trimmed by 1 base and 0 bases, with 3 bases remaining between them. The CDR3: CASSPQYQETQYF. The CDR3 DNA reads TGTGCCAGCTCACCACAGTACCAAGAGACCCAGTACTTC.

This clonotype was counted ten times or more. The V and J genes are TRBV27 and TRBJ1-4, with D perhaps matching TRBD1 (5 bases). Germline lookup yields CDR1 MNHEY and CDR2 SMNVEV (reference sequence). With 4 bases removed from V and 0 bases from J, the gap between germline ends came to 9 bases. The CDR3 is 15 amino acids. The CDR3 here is CASSYGGATNEKLFF. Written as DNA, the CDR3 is TGTGCCAGCAGTTACGGGGGGGCAACTAATGAAAAACTGTTTTTT.

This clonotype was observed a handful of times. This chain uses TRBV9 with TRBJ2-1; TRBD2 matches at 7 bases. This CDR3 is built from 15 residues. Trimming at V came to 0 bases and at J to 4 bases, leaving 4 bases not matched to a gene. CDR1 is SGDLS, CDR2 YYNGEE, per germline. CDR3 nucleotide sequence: TGTGCCAGCAGCGTAGATGGCGGGAGTTACAATGAGCAGTTCTTC. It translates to CASSVDGGSYNEQFF.

The CDR3 coding sequence is TGTGCCACCAGCAGCGCGGGACTGGGTGAAAAACTGTTTTTT. Encoded protein: CATSSAGLGEKLFF. The chain links TRBV15 to TRBJ1-4, with a weak D call TRBD1 (5 bases). V gave up 3 bases and J gave up 7 bases, with 12 bases separating them. Germline CDR1 reads LNHNV; CDR2 reads YYDKDF (reference sequence). The CDR3 is made up of 14 amino acids.

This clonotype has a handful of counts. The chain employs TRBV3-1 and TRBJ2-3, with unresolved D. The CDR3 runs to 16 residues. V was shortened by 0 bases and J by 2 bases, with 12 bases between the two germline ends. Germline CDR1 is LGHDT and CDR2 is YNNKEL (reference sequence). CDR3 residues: CASSQDRQDHTDTQYF. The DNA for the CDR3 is TGTGCCAGCAGCCAAGATCGGCAAGACCACACAGATACGCAGTATTTT.

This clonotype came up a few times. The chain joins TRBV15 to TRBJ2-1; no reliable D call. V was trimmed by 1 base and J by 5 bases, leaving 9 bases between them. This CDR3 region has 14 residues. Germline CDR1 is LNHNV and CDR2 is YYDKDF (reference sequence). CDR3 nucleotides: TGTGCCACCAGCAGAGTCCAGTGGGACAATGAGCAGTTCTTC. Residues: CATSRVQWDNEQFF. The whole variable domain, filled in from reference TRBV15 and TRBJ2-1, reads DAMVIQNPRYQVTQFGKPVTLSCSQTLNHNVMYWYQQKSSQAPKLLFHYYDKDFNNEADTPDNFQSRRPNTSFCFLDIRSPGLGDTAMYLCATSRVQWDNEQFFGPGTRLTVL.

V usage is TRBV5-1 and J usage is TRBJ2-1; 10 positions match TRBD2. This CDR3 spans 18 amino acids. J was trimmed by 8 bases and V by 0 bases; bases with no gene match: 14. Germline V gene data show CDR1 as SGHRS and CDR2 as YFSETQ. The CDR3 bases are TGCGCCAGCAGCTTGGATTCGGAGCGGGAGGGCCTGGCAGATGAGCAGTTCTTC. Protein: CASSLDSEREGLADEQFF.

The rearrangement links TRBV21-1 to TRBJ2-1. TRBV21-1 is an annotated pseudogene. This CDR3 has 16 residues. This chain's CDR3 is CASSKERGKPYNEQFF. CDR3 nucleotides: TGTGCCAGCAGCAAAGAGAGAGGTAAACCCTACAATGAGCAGTTCTTC.

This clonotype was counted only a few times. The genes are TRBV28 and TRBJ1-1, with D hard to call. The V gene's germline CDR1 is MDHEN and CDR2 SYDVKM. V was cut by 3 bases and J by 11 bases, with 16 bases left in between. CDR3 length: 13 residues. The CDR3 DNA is TGTGCCAGCAGTTTCCTCTCCGGGCGGAGTGCTTTCTTT. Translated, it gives CASSFLSGRSAFF.

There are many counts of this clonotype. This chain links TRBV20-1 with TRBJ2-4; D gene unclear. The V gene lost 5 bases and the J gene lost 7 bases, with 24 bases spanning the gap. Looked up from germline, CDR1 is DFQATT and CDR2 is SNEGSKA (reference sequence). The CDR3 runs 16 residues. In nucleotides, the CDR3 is TGCAGTGCTGAAAACCTCCTGGACGGTCTAACCAACATTCAGTACTTC. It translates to CSAENLLDGLTNIQYF.

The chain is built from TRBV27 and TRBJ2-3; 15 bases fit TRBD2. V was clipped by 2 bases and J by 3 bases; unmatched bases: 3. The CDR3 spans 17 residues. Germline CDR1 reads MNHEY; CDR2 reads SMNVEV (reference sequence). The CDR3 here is CASSLRGLAGGTDTQYF. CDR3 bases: TGTGCCAGCAGTTTACGAGGACTAGCGGGGGGGACAGATACGCAGTATTTT.

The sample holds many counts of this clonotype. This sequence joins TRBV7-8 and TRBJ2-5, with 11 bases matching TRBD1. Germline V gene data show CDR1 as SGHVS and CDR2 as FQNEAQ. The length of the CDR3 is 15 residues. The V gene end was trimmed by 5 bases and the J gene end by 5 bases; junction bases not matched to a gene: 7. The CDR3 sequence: CASSPWTGGPETQYF. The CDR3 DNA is TGTGCCAGCAGCCCTTGGACAGGGGGCCCCGAGACCCAGTACTTC.

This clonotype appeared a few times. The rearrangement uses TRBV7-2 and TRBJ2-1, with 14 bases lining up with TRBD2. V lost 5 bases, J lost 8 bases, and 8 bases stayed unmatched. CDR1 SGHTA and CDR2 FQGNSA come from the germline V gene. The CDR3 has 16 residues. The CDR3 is CASSLGLAGAGDEQFF. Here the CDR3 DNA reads TGTGCCAGCAGCCTGGGACTAGCGGGAGCGGGCGATGAGCAGTTCTTC.

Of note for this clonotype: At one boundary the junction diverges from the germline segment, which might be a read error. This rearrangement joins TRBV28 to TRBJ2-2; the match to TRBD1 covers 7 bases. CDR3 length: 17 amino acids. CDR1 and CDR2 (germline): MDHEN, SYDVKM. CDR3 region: CTSSYPTQTGSPGELFF. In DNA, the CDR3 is TGTACCAGCAGTTACCCCACTCAGACAGGGTCGCCCGGGGAGCTGTTTTTT. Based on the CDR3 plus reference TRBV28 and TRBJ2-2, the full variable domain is DVKVTQSSRYLVKRTGEKVFLECVQDMDHENMFWYRQDPGLGLRLIYFSYDVKMKEKGDIPEGYSVSREKKERFSLILESASTNQTSMYLCTSSYPTQTGSPGELFFGEGSRLTVL.

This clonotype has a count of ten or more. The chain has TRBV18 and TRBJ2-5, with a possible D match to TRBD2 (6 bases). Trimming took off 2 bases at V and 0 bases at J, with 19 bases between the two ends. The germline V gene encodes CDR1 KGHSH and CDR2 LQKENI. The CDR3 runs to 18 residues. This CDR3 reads CASSPGEDWTVDQETQYF. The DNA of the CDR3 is TGTGCCAGCTCACCAGGGGAGGATTGGACCGTAGACCAAGAGACCCAGTACTTC.

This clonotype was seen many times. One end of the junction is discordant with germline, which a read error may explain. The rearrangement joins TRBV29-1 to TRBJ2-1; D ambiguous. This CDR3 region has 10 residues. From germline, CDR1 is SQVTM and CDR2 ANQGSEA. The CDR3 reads CSVLGNGQFF. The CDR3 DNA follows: TGCAGCGTTCTGGGAAATGGGCAGTTCTTC.

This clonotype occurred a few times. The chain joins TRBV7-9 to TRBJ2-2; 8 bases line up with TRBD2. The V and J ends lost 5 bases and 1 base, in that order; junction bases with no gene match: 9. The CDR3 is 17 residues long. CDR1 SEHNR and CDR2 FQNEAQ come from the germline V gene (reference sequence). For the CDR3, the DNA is TGTGCCAGCAGCCGCTTGCGGGAGGAAGGGAACACCGGGGAGCTGTTTTTT. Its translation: CASSRLREEGNTGELFF.

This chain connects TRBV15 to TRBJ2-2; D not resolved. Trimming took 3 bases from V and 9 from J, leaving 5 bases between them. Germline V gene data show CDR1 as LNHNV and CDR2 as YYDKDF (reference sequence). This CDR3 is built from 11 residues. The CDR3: CATSSSRELFF. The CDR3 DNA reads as TGTGCCACCAGCAGCTCCCGGGAGCTGTTTTTT.